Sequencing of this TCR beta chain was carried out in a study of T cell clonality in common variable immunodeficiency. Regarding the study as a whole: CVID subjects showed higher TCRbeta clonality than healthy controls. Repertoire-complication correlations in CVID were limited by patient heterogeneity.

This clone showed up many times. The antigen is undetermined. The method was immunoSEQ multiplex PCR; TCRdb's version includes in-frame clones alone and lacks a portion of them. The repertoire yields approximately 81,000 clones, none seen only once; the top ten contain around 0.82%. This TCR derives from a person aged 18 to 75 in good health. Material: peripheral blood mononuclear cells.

The CDR3 sequence is CASSATSGYYNEQFF. CDR3 DNA, as far as it was read: TGTGCCAGCAGCGCGACTAGCGGCTACTACAATGAG. The chain uses TRBV9 and TRBJ2-1; 9 nucleotides line up with TRBD2. The CDR3 end is not reached by the read, which stops 3 residues before it; the germline J gene fills it in. The CDR3 covers 15 residues. V trimming: 3 bases; J trimming: 3 bases; junction bases outside the gene matches: 4. In germline, CDR1 is SGDLS, CDR2 YYNGEE.